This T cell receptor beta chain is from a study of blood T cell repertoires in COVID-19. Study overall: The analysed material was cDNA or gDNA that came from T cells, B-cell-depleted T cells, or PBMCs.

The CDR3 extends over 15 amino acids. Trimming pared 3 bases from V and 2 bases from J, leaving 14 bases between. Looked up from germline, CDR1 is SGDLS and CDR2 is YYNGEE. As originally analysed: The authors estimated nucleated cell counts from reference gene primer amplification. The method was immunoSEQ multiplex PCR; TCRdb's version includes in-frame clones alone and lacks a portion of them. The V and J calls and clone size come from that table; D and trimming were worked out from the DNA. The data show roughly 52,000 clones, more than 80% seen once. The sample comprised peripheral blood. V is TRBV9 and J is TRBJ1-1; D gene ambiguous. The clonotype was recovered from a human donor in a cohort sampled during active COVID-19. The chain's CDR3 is CASSDSGVLNTEAFF. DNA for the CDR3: TGTGCCAGCAGCGATTCGGGAGTGTTAAACACTGAAGCTTTCTTT. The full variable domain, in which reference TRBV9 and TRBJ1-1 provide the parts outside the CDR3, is DSGVTQTPKHLITATGQRVTLRCSPRSGDLSVYWYQQSLDQGLQFLIQYYNGEERAKGNILERFSAQQFPDLHSELNLSSLELGDSALYFCASSDSGVLNTEAFFGQGTRLTVV.